The text below deals with one TCR beta chain. This entry belongs to a study of control samples from healthy donors and cancer patients. Clones were sequenced by immunoSEQ multiplex PCR, and TCRdb holds only the in-frame ones, with some missing. In the table there are 90,000 to 130,000 clones, 70% to 90% of which are singletons. The receptor's source is a woman aged 55-69 years with lung cancer. The sample was PBMCs.

The CDR3 is CASSQVRDSLNTEAFF. The CDR3 bases are TGCGCCAGCAGCCAAGTAAGAGACAGCCTGAACACTGAAGCTTTCTTT. The chain couples TRBV4-1 to TRBJ1-1, with a possible D match to TRBD1 (5 bases). Trimming removed 1 base from V and 0 bases from J, with 12 bases in between. The germline V gene encodes CDR1 MGHRA and CDR2 YSYEKL. The CDR3 length is 16 residues.